This T cell receptor (beta chain) was identified during a study of OX40 agonist ivuxolimab in advanced cancers. A remark on this clone: Its antigen is not known.

The study, taken as a whole, reports: On average, a greater number of expanded clones characterised CD8+ T cells relative to CD4+. At 0.1 to 3.0 mg/kg, CD4+ and CD8+ blood T cells expanded clonally by week 6.

Repertoires were generated with immunoSEQ multiplex PCR, while TCRdb's copy carries only in-frame clones and drops some. The sample consists of about 66,000 clones, roughly four fifths of them appearing once. Patients with autoimmune history or systemic immunosuppression were excluded. The starting material was CD4+ or CD8+ T cells sorted from blood, obtained in a trial of the OX40 agonist ivuxolimab. This sequence was found in an adult with an advanced solid tumor such as melanoma, head and neck, liver or kidney cancer.

Written as DNA, the CDR3 is TGTGCCAGCAGCCCGGGCAGGGTGGGTAGCAATCAGCCCCAGCATTTT. It translates to CASSPGRVGSNQPQHF. The chain has TRBV7-9 and TRBJ1-5; D is possibly TRBD1 (5 bases). Trimming stripped 5 bases from V and 0 bases from J, with 14 bases between. Per the germline V gene, CDR1 is SEHNR and CDR2 is FQNEAQ (reference sequence). CDR3 length equals 16 residues.